Below, one T cell receptor (beta chain) is given with its context. The data belong to a study of blood T cell repertoires in COVID-19. Study context: Samples came from the United States, Italy and Spain, spanning acute and convalescent COVID-19. Sources were T cells, B-cell-depleted T cells, or PBMCs; the material itself was cDNA or gDNA.

In the authors' workflow: Reference gene primers were amplified, and this amplification served to estimate nucleated cell counts. The method was immunoSEQ multiplex PCR; TCRdb's version includes in-frame clones alone and lacks a portion of them. Clone size and the V and J calls come from that table; the DNA yielded D and trimming. Counted here are 75,000 to 95,000 clones, 80% to 90% occurring once; the ten biggest clones make up approximately 4.3%. This CDR3 is 16 amino acids long. With 9 bases removed from V and 0 bases from J, the gap between germline ends came to 19 bases. From germline, CDR1 is LNHDA and CDR2 SQIVND (reference sequence).

Specimen: peripheral blood. The TCR sequence derives from a man over 45 with active COVID-19. The chain links TRBV19 to TRBJ2-3; D possibly corresponds to TRBD2 (6 bases). The CDR3 coding sequence is TGTGCCAGCAGAAATAGGAGGGGTGAAAGCACAGATACGCAGTATTTT. It encodes CASRNRRGESTDTQYF.